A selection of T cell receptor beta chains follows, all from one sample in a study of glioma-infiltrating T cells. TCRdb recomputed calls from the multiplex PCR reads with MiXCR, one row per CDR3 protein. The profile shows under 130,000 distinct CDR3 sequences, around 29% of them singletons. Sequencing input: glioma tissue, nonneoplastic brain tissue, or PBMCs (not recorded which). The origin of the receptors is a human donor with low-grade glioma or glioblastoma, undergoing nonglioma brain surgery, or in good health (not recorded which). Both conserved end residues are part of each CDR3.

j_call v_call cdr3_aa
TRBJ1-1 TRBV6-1 CASSSSRRNTEAFF
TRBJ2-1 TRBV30 CAWSVGLEGGFF
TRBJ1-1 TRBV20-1 CSAFLGQLNTEAFF
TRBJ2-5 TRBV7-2 CASSWDTSGRGGSQETQYF
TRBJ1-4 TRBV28 CASSTSFWGTNEKLFF
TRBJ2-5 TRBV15 CATSPLHENQETQYF
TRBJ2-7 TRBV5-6 CASSPFGRARGYEQYF
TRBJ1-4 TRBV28 CVSVVWGEKLFF
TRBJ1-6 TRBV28 CASRPQTGISAPLHF
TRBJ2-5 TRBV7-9 CTSSLIAETQYF
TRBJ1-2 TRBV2 CASRTGGYGYTF
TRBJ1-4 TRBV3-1 CASSSGEESRLFF
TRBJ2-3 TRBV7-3 CASSLGTISTDTQYF
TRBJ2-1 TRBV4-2 CASSQDLSSYNEQFF
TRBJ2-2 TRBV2 CASSTKTGFGELFF
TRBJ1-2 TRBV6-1 CASSESMVGYGYTF
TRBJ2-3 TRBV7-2 CASSFAGILTDTQYF
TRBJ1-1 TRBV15 CATSRDYGGERAFF
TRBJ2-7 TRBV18 CACSQTRSSYEQYF
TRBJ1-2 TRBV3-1 CASSQDRMGDYGYTF
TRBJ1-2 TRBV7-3 CASSLNGAGHYGYTF
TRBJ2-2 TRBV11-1 CASSFRGSGELFF
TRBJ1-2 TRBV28 CASSSTGGIANYGYTF
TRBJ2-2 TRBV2 CASRGGTGAGELFF
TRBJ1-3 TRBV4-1 CASSQPGRGDTSGNTIYF
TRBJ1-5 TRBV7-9 CASSPGAGGYQPQHF
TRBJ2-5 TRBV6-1 CASSGSSGTSLPKETQYF
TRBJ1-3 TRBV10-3 CAISESTGNTIYF
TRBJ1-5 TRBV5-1 CASTGSGPTYSNQPQHF
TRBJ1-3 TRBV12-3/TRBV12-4 CASSFSSWNTIYF
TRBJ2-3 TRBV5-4 CASSLGPGRGTQYF
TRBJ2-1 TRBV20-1 CSAVGQGNNEQFF
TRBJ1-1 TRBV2 CASSVSPIWAFF
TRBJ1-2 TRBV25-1 CASRDRNLYGYTF
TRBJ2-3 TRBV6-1 CASSIPGQPTTDTQYF
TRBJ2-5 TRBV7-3 CASSLDVGGLETQYF
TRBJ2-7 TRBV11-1 CASSLPRTGGYEQYF
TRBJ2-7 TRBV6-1 CASIRDSGLYEQYF
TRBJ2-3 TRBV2 CASRQGEVPDTQYF
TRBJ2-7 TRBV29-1 CSALWLGDSYEQYF
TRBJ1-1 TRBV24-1 CATSDPGGGGEAFF
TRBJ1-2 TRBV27 CASAKPPRGVYGYTF
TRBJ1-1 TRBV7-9 CASRPGDRVYTEAFF
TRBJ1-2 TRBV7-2 CAEKLTGATYGYTF
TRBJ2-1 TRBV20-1 CSARDLSGGARRGNEQFF
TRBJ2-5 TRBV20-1 CSASRGNSYQETQHF
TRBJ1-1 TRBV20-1 CSADRGLNTEAFF
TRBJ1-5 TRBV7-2 CASSLNSRQPQHF
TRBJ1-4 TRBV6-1 CATSMPNEKLFF